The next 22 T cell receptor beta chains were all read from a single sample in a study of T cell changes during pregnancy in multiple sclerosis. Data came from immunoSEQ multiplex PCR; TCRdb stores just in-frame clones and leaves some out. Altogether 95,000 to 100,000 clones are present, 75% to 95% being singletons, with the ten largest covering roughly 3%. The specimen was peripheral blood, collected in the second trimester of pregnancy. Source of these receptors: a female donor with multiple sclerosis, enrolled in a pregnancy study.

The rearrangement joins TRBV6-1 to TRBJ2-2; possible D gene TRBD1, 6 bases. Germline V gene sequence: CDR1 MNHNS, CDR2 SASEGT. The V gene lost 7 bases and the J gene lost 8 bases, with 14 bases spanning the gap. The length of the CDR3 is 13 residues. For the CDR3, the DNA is TGTGCCAGCACACGGGACAAACAAGGGGAGCTGTTTTTT. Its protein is CASTRDKQGELFF.

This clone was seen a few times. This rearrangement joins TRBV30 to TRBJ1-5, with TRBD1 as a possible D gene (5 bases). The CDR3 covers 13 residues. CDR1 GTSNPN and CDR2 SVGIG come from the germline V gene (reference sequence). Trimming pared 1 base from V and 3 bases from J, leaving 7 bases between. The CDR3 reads CAWSEGFNQPQHF. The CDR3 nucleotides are TGTGCCTGGAGTGAGGGGTTCAATCAGCCCCAGCATTTT.

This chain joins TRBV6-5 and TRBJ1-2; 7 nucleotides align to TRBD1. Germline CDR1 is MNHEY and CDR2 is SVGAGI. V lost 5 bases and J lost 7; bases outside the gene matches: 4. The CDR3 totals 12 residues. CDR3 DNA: TGTGCCAGCAGTACAGGGGCGCGTGGCTACACCTTC. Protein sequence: CASSTGARGYTF.

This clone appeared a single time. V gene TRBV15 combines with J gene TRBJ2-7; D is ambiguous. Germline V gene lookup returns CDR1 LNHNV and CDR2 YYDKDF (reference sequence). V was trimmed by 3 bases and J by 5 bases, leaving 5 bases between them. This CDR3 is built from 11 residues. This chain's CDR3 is CATSRADEQYF. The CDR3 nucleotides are TGTGCCACCAGCAGGGCCGACGAGCAGTACTTC.

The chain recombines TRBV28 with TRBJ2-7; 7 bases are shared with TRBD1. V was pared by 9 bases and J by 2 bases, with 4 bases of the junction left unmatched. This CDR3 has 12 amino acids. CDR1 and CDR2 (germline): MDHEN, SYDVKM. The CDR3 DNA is TGTGCCAGTCGGGACAGCCCCTACGAGCAGTACTTC. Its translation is CASRDSPYEQYF.

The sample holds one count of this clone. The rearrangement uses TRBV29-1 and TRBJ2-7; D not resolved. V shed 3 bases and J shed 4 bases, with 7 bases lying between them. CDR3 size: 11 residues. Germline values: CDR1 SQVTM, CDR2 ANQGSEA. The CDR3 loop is CSVDGRYEQYF. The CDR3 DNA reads TGCAGCGTTGATGGCCGATACGAGCAGTACTTC.

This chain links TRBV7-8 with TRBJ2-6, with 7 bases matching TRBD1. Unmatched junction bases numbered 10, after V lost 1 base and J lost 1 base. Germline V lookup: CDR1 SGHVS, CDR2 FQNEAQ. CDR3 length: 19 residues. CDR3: CASSLEVARGLSGANVLTF. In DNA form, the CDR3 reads TGTGCCAGCAGCTTAGAGGTGGCCAGGGGGTTATCTGGGGCCAACGTCCTGACTTTC.

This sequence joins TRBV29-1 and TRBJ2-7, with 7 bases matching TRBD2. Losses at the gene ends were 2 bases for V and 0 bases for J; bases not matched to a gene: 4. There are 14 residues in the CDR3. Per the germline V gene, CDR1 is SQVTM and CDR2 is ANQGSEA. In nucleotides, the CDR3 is TGCAGCGTTGAAAAGCCTAGCGGCTCCTACGAGCAGTACTTC. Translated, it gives CSVEKPSGSYEQYF.

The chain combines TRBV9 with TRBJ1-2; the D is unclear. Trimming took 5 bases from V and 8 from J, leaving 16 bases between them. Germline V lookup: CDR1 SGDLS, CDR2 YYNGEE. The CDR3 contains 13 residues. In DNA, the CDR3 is TGTGCCAGCAGTGGAAGATTCGGGAAAGGCTACACCTTC. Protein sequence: CASSGRFGKGYTF.

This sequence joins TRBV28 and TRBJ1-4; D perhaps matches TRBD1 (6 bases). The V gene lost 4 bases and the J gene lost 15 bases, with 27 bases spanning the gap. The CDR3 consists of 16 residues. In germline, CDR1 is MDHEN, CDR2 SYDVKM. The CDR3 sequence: CASSSPGGQGTRSVFF. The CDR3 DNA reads TGTGCCAGCAGTTCACCCGGGGGGCAGGGGACCCGTTCGGTGTTTTTT.

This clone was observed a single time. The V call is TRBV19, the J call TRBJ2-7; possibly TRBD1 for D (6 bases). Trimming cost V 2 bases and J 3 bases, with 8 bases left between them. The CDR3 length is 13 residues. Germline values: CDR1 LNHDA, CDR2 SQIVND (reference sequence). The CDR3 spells CASSIKDSYEQYF. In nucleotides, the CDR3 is TGTGCCAGTAGTATAAAGGACAGCTACGAGCAGTACTTC.

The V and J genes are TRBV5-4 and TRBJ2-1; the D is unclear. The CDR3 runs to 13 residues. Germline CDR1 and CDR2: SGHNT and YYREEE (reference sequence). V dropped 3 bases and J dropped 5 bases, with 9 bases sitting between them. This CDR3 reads CASSSPFHNEQFF. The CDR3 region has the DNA TGTGCCAGCAGCTCCCCTTTCCACAATGAGCAGTTCTTC.

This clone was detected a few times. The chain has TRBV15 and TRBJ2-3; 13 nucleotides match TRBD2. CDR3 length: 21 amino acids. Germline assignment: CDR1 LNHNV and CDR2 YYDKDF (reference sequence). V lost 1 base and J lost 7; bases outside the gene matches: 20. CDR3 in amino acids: CATSRVPRLTSGRPGRHTQYF. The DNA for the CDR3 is TGTGCCACCAGCAGAGTCCCCCGTTTGACTAGCGGGAGGCCCGGCCGGCATACGCAGTATTTT. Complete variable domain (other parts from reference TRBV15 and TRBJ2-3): DAMVIQNPRYQVTQFGKPVTLSCSQTLNHNVMYWYQQKSSQAPKLLFHYYDKDFNNEADTPDNFQSRRPNTSFCFLDIRSPGLGDTAMYLCATSRVPRLTSGRPGRHTQYFGPGTRLTVL.

The CDR3 DNA reads as TGTGCCAGCCGCCTCGGGACAGGGATATTGAACACTGAAGCTTTCTTT. This translates into CASRLGTGILNTEAFF. The chain combines TRBV7-6 with TRBJ1-1; 9 nucleotides line up with TRBD1. Trimming took 8 bases from V and 0 from J; bases not matched to a gene: 10. Germline V gene sequence: CDR1 SGHVS, CDR2 FNYEAQ. The CDR3 consists of 16 residues.

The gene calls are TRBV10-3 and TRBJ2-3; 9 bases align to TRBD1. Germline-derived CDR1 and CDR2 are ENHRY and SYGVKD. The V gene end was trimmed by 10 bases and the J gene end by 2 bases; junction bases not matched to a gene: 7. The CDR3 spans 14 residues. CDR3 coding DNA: TGTGCCACAAGAGGGGACAGGGCCACAGATACGCAGTATTTT. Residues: CATRGDRATDTQYF.

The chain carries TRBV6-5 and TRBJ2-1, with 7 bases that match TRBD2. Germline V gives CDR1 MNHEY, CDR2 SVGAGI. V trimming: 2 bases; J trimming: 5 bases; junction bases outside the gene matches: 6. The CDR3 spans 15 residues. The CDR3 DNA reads TGTGCCAGCAGTTACGGGATCCTAGCGGACAATGAGCAGTTCTTC. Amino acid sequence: CASSYGILADNEQFF.

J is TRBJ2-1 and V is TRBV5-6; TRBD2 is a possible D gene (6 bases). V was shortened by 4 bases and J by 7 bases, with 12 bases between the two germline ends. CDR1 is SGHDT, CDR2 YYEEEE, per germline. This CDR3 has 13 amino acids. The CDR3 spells CASSGTRGNEQFF. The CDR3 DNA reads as TGTGCCAGCAGCGGTACTCGGGGGAATGAGCAGTTCTTC.

The CDR3 region has the DNA TGTGCCAGCAGCTTAAGCGCCATGAAGCCCGGTGACATTCAGTACTTC. Translation gives CASSLSAMKPGDIQYF. The V call is TRBV7-6, the J call TRBJ2-4; D remains ambiguous. Trimming removed 2 bases from V and 8 bases from J, with 19 bases in between. Looked up from germline, CDR1 is SGHVS and CDR2 is FNYEAQ. CDR3 length: 16 amino acids.

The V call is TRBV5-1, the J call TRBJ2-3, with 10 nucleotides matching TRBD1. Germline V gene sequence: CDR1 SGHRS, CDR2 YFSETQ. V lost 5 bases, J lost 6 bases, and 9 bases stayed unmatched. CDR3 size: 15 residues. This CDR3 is CASSPGTGVEDTQYF. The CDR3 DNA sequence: TGCGCCAGCAGTCCCGGGACAGGGGTAGAGGATACGCAGTATTTT.

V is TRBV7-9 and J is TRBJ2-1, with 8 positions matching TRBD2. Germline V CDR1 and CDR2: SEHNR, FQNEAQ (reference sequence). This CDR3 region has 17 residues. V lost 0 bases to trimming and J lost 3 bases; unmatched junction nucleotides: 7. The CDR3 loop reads CASSLAFGLAGYNEQFF. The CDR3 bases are TGTGCCAGCAGCTTAGCTTTCGGACTAGCTGGCTACAATGAGCAGTTCTTC.

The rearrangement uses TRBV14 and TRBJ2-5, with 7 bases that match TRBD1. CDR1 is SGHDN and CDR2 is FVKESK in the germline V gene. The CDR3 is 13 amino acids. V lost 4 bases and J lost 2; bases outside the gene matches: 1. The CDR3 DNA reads TGTGCCAGCAGCCCGGGACAGCAAGAGACCCAGTACTTC. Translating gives CASSPGQQETQYF.

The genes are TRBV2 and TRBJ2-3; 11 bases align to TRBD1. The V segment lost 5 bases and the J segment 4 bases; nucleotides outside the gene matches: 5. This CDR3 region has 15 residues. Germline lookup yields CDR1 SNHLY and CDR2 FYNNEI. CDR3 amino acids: CASSTGQGASDTQYF. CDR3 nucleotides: TGTGCCAGCAGTACAGGACAGGGGGCCTCAGATACGCAGTATTTT.